The 2 T cell receptor beta chains below were found in one sample sequenced in a study of T cell changes during pregnancy in multiple sclerosis. Sequencing was performed with immunoSEQ multiplex PCR; in TCRdb, only in-frame clones are kept and a portion is missing. The table lists around 100,000 clones, approximately 90% of them singletons. Here the sequenced sample was peripheral blood, taken after pregnancy. Receptors were obtained from a female donor with multiple sclerosis, enrolled in a pregnancy study.

The rearrangement joins TRBV11-1 to TRBJ1-1; TRBD1 matches 8 bases. Germline trimming cut 3 bases from V and 5 bases from J; bases unmatched to any gene: 5. The CDR3 is made up of 14 amino acids. The germline V gene has CDR1 SGHAT and CDR2 FQDESV (reference sequence). DNA for the CDR3: TGTGCCAGCAGCTTCGCAGGGGGCTGGACTGAAGCTTTCTTT. This translates into CASSFAGGWTEAFF.

Of note for this clone: A read error may account for a junction end that differs from germline. CDR3 sequence reads: CSVEGGQNYGYTF. The CDR3 DNA sequence: TGCAGCGTGGAAGGGGGACAGAACTATGGCTACACCTTC. The chain couples TRBV29-1 to TRBJ1-2, with TRBD1 identical over 7 bases. This CDR3 is built from 13 residues. Per the germline V gene, CDR1 is SQVTM and CDR2 is ANQGSEA.